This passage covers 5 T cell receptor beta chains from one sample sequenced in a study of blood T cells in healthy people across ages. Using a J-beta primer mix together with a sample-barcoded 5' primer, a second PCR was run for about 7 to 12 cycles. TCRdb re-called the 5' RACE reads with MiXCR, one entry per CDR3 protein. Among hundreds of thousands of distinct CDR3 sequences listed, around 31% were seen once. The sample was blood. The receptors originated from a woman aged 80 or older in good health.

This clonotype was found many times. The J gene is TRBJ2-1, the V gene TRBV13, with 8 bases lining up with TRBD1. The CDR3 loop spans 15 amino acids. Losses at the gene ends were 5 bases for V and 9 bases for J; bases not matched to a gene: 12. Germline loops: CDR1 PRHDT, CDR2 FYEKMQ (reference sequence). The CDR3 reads CASSPRDRRPGEQFF. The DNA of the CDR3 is TGTGCCAGCAGCCCGCGGGACAGGCGGCCCGGTGAGCAGTTCTTC.

This CDR3 reads CASSQLGVSDTQYF. The CDR3 DNA is TGCGCCAGCAGCCAGCTCGGGGTCAGCGATACGCAGTATTTT. This sequence joins TRBV5-1 and TRBJ2-3; D may be TRBD2 (5 bases). CDR1 and CDR2 from the germline V gene are SGHRS and YFSETQ. The germline V and J ends were trimmed by 4 bases and 6 bases, with 15 bases remaining between them. This CDR3 has 14 residues.

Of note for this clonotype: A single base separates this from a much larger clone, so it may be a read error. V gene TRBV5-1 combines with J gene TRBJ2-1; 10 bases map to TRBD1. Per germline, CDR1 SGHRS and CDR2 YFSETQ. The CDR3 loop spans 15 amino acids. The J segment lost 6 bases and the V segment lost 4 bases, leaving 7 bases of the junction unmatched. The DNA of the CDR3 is TGCGCCAGCAGCCGTCCGGGACAGGGGTGCAATGAGCAGTTCTTC. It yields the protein CASSRPGQGCNEQFF.

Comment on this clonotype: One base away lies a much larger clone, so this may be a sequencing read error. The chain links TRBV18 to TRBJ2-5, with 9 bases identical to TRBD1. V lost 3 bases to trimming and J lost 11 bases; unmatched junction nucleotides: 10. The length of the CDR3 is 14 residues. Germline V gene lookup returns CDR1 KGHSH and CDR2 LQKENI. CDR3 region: CASSPGQGGAEQYF. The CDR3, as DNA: TGTGCCAGCTCACCGGGACAGGGAGGCGCTGAGCAGTACTTC. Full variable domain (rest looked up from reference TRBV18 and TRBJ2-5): NAGVMQNPRHLVRRRGQEARLRCSPMKGHSHVYWYRQLPEEGLKFMVYLQKENIIDESGMPKERFSAEFPKEGPSILRIQQVVRGDSAAYFCASSPGQGGAEQYFGPGTRLLVL.

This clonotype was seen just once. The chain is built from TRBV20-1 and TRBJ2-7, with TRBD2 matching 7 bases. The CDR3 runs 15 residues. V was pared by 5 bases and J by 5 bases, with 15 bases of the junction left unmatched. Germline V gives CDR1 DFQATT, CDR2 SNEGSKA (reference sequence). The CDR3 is CSAHKVAAGDNEQYF. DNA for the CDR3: TGCAGTGCTCATAAAGTAGCCGCGGGGGATAACGAGCAGTACTTC.